The 11 T cell receptor beta chains reported below all come from one sample, sequenced in a study of neoadjuvant nivolumab and ipilimumab in lung cancer. Assay used: immunoSEQ multiplex PCR; TCRdb lists only in-frame clones, some missing. The table has about 27,000 clones, 70% to 80% seen once. This specimen consisted of tumor tissue, obtained after neoadjuvant nivolumab, alone or with ipilimumab, at or shortly before surgery. Receptors originate from an adult with non-small cell lung cancer.

The V gene is TRBV7-2, the J gene TRBJ2-7; TRBD2 is a possible D gene (6 bases). The CDR3 contains 14 residues. Germline lookup yields CDR1 SGHTA and CDR2 FQGNSA. With 5 bases removed from V and 0 bases from J, the gap between germline ends came to 11 bases. The CDR3 nucleotides read TGTGCCAGCAGCCGCCTGGGAGGCTCCTACGAGCAGTACTTC. Its translation is CASSRLGGSYEQYF. Full variable domain (remainder filled in from reference TRBV7-2 and TRBJ2-7): GAGVSQSPSNKVTEKGKDVELRCDPISGHTALYWYRQSLGQGLEFLIYFQGNSAPDKSGLPSDRFSAERTGGSVSTLTIQRTQQEDSAVYLCASSRLGGSYEQYFGPGTRLTVT.

This chain joins TRBV7-9 and TRBJ2-7; D is perhaps TRBD1 or TRBD2 (5 bases each). This CDR3 region has 19 residues. V was cut by 0 bases and J by 0 bases, with 21 bases left in between. The germline V gene has CDR1 SEHNR and CDR2 FQNEAQ (reference sequence). The CDR3 DNA reads TGTGCCAGCAGCTTAGCGCTAAGTAATCGGCCAGGGAGCTCCTACGAGCAGTACTTC. Its translation is CASSLALSNRPGSSYEQYF.

The chain employs TRBV30 and TRBJ2-4; TRBD1 matches 7 bases. The CDR3 runs 16 residues. With V trimmed by 0 bases and J by 7 bases, 12 bases remained unmatched. Germline-derived CDR1 and CDR2 are GTSNPN and SVGIG (reference sequence). The CDR3 region has the DNA TGTGCCTGGAGTGTGATAGGGGGCGATCGACCCAACATTCAGTACTTC. Its protein is CAWSVIGGDRPNIQYF.

The chain uses TRBV6-5 and TRBJ2-7; 10 bases align to TRBD1. Germline CDR1 reads MNHEY; CDR2 reads SVGAGI. V trimming: 5 bases; J trimming: 3 bases; junction bases outside the gene matches: 7. The CDR3 is 15 amino acids. The chain's CDR3 is CASSPDRGGFYEQYF. The CDR3 DNA reads TGTGCCAGCAGTCCGGACAGGGGGGGTTTCTACGAGCAGTACTTC.

This rearrangement joins TRBV10-3 to TRBJ2-1; unclear D gene. Germline CDR1 ENHRY, CDR2 SYGVKD. CDR3 length: 14 residues. Trimming pared 8 bases from V and 6 bases from J, leaving 17 bases between. For the CDR3, the DNA is TGTGCCATCCAACCGGCCTTACCAACCAATGAGCAGTTCTTC. The encoded protein is CAIQPALPTNEQFF.

The chain links TRBV4-1 to TRBJ1-6; 9 bases fit TRBD1. Germline loops: CDR1 MGHRA, CDR2 YSYEKL. Losses at the gene ends were 1 base for V and 5 bases for J; bases not matched to a gene: 3. The CDR3 consists of 16 residues. The CDR3 sequence is CASSQATGGDNSPLHF. The CDR3, as DNA: TGCGCCAGCAGCCAAGCGACAGGGGGGGATAATTCACCCCTCCACTTT.

This chain connects TRBV15 to TRBJ2-7, with TRBD1 matching over 9 bases. This CDR3 has 13 amino acids. V lost 6 bases to trimming and J lost 2 bases; unmatched junction nucleotides: 2. Germline CDR1 reads LNHNV; CDR2 reads YYDKDF (reference sequence). CDR3 protein: CATSWTGAYEQYF. Written as DNA, the CDR3 is TGTGCCACCAGTTGGACAGGGGCCTACGAGCAGTACTTC.

The chain carries TRBV11-2 and TRBJ1-2; no reliable D call. V was pared by 5 bases and J by 4 bases, with 14 bases between. Germline V gives CDR1 SGHAT, CDR2 FQNNGV. CDR3 length: 14 amino acids. Here the CDR3 DNA reads TGTGCCAGCAGCCCCATTCGCCAGGCCTATGGCTACACCTTC. It codes for CASSPIRQAYGYTF. The complete variable domain, with remaining parts taken from reference TRBV11-2 and TRBJ1-2, reads EAGVAQSPRYKIIEKRQSVAFWCNPISGHATLYWYQQILGQGPKLLIQFQNNGVVDDSQLPKDRFSAERLKGVDSTLKIQPAKLEDSAVYLCASSPIRQAYGYTFGSGTRLTVV.

This chain uses TRBV6-5 with TRBJ2-1; TRBD2 agrees at 9 bases. After removal of 6 bases from V and 6 bases from J, the junction contained 6 bases not matched to a gene. The CDR3 totals 14 residues. The germline gives CDR1 MNHEY, CDR2 SVGAGI. CDR3 protein: CASSGGGAPNEQFF. In DNA, the CDR3 is TGTGCCAGCAGCGGCGGGGGGGCCCCCAATGAGCAGTTCTTC.

The chain recombines TRBV6-1 with TRBJ1-1; TRBD1 is a possible D gene (5 bases). The germline V gene has CDR1 MNHNS and CDR2 SASEGT. This CDR3 spans 15 amino acids. Deletions cut 0 bases from V and 8 bases from J, with 16 bases between. This chain's CDR3 is CASSEALVTVREAFF. DNA for the CDR3: TGTGCCAGCAGTGAAGCGCTGGTGACAGTGCGCGAAGCTTTCTTT.

This clone was detected only a few times. The CDR3 loop reads CASSLLAGGDTQYF. The DNA of the CDR3 is TGCGCCAGCAGCCTCCTAGCGGGCGGTGATACGCAGTATTTT. J is TRBJ2-3 and V is TRBV4-3; TRBD2 matches 8 bases. Germline trimming cut 4 bases from V and 6 bases from J; bases unmatched to any gene: 6. Germline values: CDR1 LGHNA, CDR2 YSLEER. This CDR3 region has 14 residues.